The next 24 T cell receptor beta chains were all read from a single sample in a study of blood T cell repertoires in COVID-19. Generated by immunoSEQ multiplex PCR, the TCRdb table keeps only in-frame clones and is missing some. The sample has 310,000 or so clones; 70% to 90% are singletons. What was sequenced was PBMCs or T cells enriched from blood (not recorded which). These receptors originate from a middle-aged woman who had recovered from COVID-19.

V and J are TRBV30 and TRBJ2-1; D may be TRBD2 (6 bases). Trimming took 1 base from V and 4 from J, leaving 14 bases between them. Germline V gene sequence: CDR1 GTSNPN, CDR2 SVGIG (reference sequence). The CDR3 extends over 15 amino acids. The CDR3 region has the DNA TGTGCCTGGAGTGAGCTAGCGCCAGATTACAATGAGCAGTTCTTC. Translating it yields CAWSELAPDYNEQFF.

The CDR3 DNA sequence: TGTGCCGGAACGGACAGGGCAACTGAAGCTTTCTTT. Translating it yields CAGTDRATEAFF. The genes are TRBV2 and TRBJ1-1; 8 positions agree with TRBD1. From germline, CDR1 is SNHLY and CDR2 FYNNEI. The CDR3 sequence is 12 residues long. Unmatched junction bases numbered 7, after V lost 11 bases and J lost 5 bases. The full variable domain, in which reference TRBV2 and TRBJ1-1 provide the parts outside the CDR3, is EPEVTQTPSHQVTQMGQEVILRCVPISNHLYFYWYRQILGQKVEFLVSFYNNEISEKSEIFDDQFSVERPDGSNFTLKIRSTKLEDSAMYFCAGTDRATEAFFGQGTRLTVV.

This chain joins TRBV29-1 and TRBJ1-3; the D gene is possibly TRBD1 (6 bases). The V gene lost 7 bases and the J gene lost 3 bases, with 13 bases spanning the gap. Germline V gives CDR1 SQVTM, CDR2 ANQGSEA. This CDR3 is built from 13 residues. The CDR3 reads CSAMPGVGNTIYF. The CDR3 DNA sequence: TGCAGCGCCATGCCAGGGGTTGGAAACACCATATATTTT.

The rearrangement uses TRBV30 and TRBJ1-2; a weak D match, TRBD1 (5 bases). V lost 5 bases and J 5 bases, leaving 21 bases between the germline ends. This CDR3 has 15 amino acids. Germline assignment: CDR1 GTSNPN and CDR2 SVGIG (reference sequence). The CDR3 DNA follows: TGTGCCTGGGGTATGGGAACAGGTCGGGCGTATGGCTACACCTTC. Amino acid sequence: CAWGMGTGRAYGYTF.

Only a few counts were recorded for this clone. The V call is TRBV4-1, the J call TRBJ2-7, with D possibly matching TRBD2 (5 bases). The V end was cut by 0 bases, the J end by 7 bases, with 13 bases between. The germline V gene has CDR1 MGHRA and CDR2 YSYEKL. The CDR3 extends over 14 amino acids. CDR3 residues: CASSQDILPGEQYF. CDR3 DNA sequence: TGCGCCAGCAGCCAAGACATCTTGCCGGGGGAGCAGTACTTC.

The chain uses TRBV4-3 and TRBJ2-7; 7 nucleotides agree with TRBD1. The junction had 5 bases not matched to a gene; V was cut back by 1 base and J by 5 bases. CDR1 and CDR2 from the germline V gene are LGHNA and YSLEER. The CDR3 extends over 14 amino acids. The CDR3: CASSQGLDRDEQYF. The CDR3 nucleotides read TGCGCCAGCAGCCAAGGTCTCGACAGGGACGAGCAGTACTTC.

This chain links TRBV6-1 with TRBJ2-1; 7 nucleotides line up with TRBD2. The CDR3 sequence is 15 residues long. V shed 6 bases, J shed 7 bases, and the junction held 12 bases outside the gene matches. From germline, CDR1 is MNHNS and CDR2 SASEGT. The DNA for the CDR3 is TGTGCCAGCAGAAGTCGGGATCGCGGGGGAAATGAGCAGTTCTTC. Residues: CASRSRDRGGNEQFF.

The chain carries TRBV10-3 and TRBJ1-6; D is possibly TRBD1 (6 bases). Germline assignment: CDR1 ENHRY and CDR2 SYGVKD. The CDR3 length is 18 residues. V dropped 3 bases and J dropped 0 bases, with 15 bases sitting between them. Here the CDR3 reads CAISDPGQSSSYNSPLHF. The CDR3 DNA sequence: TGTGCCATCAGTGACCCCGGACAGTCCAGCTCCTATAATTCACCCCTCCACTTT.

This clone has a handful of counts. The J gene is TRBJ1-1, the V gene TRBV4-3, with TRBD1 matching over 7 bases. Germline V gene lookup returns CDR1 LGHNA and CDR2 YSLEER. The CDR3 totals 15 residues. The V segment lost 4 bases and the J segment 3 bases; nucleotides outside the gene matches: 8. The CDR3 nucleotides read TGCGCCAGCAGCCGGGCGGGAGGGGGCCACACTGAAGCTTTCTTT. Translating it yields CASSRAGGGHTEAFF.

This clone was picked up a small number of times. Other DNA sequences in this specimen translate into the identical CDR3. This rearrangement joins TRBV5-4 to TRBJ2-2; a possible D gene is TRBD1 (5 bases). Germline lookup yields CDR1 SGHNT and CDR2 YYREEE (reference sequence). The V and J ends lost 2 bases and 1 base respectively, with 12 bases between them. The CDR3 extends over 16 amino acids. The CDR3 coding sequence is TGTGCCAGCAGCTTAGGTAGTAGGGGGAACACCGGGGAGCTGTTTTTT. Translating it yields CASSLGSRGNTGELFF.

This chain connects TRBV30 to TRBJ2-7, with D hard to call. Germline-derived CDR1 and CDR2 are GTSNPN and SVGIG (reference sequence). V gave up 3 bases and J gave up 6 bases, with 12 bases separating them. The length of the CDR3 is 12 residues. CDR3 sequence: CAWSLESPEQYF. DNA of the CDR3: TGTGCCTGGAGCCTAGAATCCCCCGAGCAGTACTTC.

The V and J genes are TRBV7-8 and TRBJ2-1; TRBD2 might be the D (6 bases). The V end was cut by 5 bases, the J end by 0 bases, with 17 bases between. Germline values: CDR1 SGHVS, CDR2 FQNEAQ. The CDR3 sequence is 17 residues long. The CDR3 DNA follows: TGTGCCAGCAGCCGTTGGCGGGCGACTAGCTCCTACAATGAGCAGTTCTTC. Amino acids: CASSRWRATSSYNEQFF.

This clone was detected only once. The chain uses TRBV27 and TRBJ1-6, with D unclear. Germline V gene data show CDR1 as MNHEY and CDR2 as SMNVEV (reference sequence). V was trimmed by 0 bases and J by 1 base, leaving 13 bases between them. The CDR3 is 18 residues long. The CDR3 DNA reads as TGTGCCAGCAGTTTATCGTACACCAAACTATCCTATAATTCACCCCTCCACTTT. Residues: CASSLSYTKLSYNSPLHF.

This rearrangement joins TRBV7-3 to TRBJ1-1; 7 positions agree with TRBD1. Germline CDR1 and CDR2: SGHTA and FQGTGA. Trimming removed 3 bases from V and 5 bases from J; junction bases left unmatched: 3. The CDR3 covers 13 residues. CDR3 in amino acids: CASSFDRATEAFF. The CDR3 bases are TGTGCCAGCAGCTTTGACAGGGCGACTGAAGCTTTCTTT.

CDR3 region: CASSRGQGGTGELFF. CDR3 DNA: TGCGCCAGCAGCCGGGGACAGGGAGGCACCGGGGAGCTGTTTTTT. The V gene is TRBV4-3, the J gene TRBJ2-2; TRBD1 agrees at 9 bases. Losses at the gene ends were 4 bases for V and 4 bases for J; bases not matched to a gene: 4. Germline-derived CDR1 and CDR2 are LGHNA and YSLEER. The CDR3 is 15 amino acids.

The CDR3 here is CASSLGGNYGYTF. For the CDR3, the DNA is TGTGCCAGCAGCTTGGGGGGTAACTATGGCTACACCTTC. The chain has TRBV7-8 and TRBJ1-2; D is perhaps TRBD1 (5 bases). The germline V gene has CDR1 SGHVS and CDR2 FQNEAQ. The CDR3 has 13 amino acids. The V gene lost 3 bases and the J gene lost 1 base, with 6 bases spanning the gap. The variable domain in full, with the rest retrieved from reference TRBV7-8 and TRBJ1-2, is GAGVSQSPRYKVAKRGQDVALRCDPISGHVSLFWYQQALGQGPEFLTYFQNEAQLDKSGLPSDRFFAERPEGSVSTLKIQRTQQEDSAVYLCASSLGGNYGYTFGSGTRLTVV.

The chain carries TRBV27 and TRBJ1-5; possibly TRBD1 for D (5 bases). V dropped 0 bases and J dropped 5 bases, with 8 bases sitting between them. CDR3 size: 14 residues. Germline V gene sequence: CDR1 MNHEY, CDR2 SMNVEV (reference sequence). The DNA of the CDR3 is TGTGCCAGCAGTTTATCGGCAGGGCATCAGCCCCAGCATTTT. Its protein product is CASSLSAGHQPQHF.

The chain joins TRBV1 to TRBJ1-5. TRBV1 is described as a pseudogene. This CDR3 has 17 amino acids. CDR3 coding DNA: TGCACCAGCAGCCAAGTGATGGAGGCAGCCAGCAATCAGCCCCAGCATTTT. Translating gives CTSSQVMEAASNQPQHF.

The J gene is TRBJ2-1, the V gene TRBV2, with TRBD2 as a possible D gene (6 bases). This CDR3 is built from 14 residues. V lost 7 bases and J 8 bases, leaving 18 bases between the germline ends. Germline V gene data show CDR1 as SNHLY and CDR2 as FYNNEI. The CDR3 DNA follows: TGTGCCAGCATCCGAGGGCTAGCGATTGATGAGCAGTTCTTC. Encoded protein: CASIRGLAIDEQFF.

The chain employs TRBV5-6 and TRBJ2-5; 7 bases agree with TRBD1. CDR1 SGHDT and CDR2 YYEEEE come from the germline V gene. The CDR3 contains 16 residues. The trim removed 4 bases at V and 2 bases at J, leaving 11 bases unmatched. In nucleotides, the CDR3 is TGTGCCAGCAGCCCACGTTGGGACAGCCTACAAGAGACCCAGTACTTC. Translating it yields CASSPRWDSLQETQYF.

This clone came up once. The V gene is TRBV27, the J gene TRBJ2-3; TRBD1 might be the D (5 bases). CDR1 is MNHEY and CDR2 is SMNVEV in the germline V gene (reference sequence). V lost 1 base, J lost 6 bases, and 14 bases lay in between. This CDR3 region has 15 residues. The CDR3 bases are TGTGCCAGCAGTTTATTCCCAGGGTCGGGCGATACGCAGTATTTT. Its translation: CASSLFPGSGDTQYF.

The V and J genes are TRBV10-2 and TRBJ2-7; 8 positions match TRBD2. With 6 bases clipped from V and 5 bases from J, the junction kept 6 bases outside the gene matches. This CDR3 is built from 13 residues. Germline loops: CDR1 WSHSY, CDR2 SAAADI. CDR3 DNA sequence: TGCGCCAGCAGAGGACTAGCAGGCGACGAGCAGTACTTC. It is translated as CASRGLAGDEQYF.

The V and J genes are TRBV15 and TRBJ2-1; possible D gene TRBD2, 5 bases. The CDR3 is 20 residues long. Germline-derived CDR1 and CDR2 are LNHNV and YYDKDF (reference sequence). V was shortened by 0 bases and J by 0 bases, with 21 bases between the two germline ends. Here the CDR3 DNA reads TGTGCCACCAGCAGAGATAGTGGGGAGCACCCTTTCCTCTCCTACAATGAGCAGTTCTTC. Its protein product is CATSRDSGEHPFLSYNEQFF.

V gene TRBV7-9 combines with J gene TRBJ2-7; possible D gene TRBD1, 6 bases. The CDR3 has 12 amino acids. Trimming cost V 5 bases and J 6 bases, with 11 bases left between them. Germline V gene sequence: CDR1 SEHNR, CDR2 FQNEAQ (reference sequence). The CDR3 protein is CASSVQGGEQYF. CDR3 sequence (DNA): TGTGCCAGCAGCGTACAGGGTGGCGAGCAGTACTTC.